This T cell receptor (beta chain) originates from a study of blood T cell repertoires in COVID-19. Study at large: PBMCs, B-cell-depleted T cells, or T cells were the source of the cDNA or gDNA that made up the material.

The count of this clone is one. Clones were read by immunoSEQ multiplex PCR, and TCRdb kept only the in-frame ones, dropping some. Among 95,000 to 150,000 clones listed, under 80% were seen once. The CDR3 spans 15 residues. Germline V gives CDR1 SGHTA, CDR2 FQGTGA. Germline trimming cut 3 bases from V and 5 bases from J; bases unmatched to any gene: 5. The clonotype was recovered from a man aged 65 to 79 with acute or convalescent COVID-19. The sequencing input was peripheral blood. This chain joins TRBV7-3 and TRBJ2-1; 9 nucleotides align to TRBD1. The CDR3 sequence: CASSFGQGQNNEQFF. The CDR3 DNA reads as TGTGCCAGCAGCTTTGGACAGGGGCAAAACAATGAGCAGTTCTTC.